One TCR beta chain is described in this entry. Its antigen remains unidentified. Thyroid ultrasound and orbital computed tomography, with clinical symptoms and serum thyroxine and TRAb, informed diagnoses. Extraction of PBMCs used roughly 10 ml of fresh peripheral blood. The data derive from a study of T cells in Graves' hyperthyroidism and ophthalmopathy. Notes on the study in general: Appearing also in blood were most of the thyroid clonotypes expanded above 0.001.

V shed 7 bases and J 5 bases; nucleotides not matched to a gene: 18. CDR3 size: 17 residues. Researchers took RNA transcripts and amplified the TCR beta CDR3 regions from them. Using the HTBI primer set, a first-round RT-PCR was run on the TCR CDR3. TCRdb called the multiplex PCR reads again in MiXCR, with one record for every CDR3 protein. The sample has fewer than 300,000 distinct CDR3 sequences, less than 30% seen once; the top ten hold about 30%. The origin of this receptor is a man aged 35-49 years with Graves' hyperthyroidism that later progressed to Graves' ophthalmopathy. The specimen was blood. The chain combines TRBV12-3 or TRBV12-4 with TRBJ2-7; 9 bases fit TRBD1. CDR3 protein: CASTPFPGTGLGDEQYF. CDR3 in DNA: TGTGCCAGCACTCCATTTCCCGGGACAGGGCTGGGGGACGAGCAGTACTTC.